This is a list of T cell receptor beta chains from one sample in a study of cytomegalovirus exposure and HLA in healthy donors. Libraries were prepared by immunoSEQ multiplex PCR; TCRdb keeps only in-frame clonotypes and omits some of them. The table lists fewer than 150,000 clones, around 78% of them singletons, with 2.5% to 3.5% in the top ten. Sequenced: PBMCs. The receptors originated from a male donor in good health and CMV-seronegative. Each CDR3 is given with its conserved first and last residue. The D gene is left open where the match is weak. Clone size is not always given. Where it is, it says once, few, many or a class for expanded clones.

TRBV10-3	TRBD1	TRBJ2-7	.	TGTGCCTCTGGGGGACAGGGGTCCTACGAGCAGTACTTC	CASGGQGSYEQYF
TRBV9	.	TRBJ2-7	.	TGTGCCAGCAGCGGGGGAGGATTGGGGACCGAGCAGTACTTC	CASSGGGLGTEQYF
TRBV7-2	TRBD1	TRBJ1-1	.	TGTGCCAGCAGCCCCTGGACAGGGCCGAACACTGAAGCTTTCTTT	CASSPWTGPNTEAFF
TRBV7-9	.	TRBJ1-5	.	TGTGCCAGCAGCCCTATTTTCGACAGAGATCAGCCCCAGCATTTT	CASSPIFDRDQPQHF
TRBV5-4	.	TRBJ2-1	few	TGTGCCAGCAGCTCTTACACCAGCTCCTACAATGAGCAGTTCTTC	CASSSYTSSYNEQFF
TRBV5-1	.	TRBJ1-3	.	TGCGCCAGCAGCTTGGGCAGCTCTGGAAACACCATATATTTT	CASSLGSSGNTIYF
TRBV5-1	.	TRBJ1-1	.	TGCGCCAGCAGCTTGGAGGGGCGAGGGCAGGGAGGCACTGAAGCTTTCTTT	CASSLEGRGQGGTEAFF
TRBV5-1	TRBD2	TRBJ2-5	.	TGCGCCAGCAGCTTGGAGGCTAGCGGCCCAGAGACCCAGTACTTC	CASSLEASGPETQYF
TRBV2	.	TRBJ2-7	.	TGTGCCAGCAGTGAGCAGGGGCATTTAAAGGAGCAGTACTTC	CASSEQGHLKEQYF
TRBV18	TRBD2	TRBJ2-1	.	TGTGCCAGCTCACCTCTTACTAGCGGGAGCAGGTCGAATGAGCAGTTCTTC	CASSPLTSGSRSNEQFF
TRBV6-5	TRBD1	TRBJ1-2	.	TGTGCCAGCAGGAAAGGACAGGGGGCTCGTGGCTACACCTTC	CASRKGQGARGYTF
TRBV9	.	TRBJ1-4	.	TGTGCCAGCAGCCCGGGACTACAACCAGCAACTAATGAAAAACTGTTTTTT	CASSPGLQPATNEKLFF
TRBV29-1	TRBD2	TRBJ2-1	.	TGCAGCGTTGAAGATCCAGGGACTAGAGGGACCATGAGACAGTTCTTC	CSVEDPGTRGTMRQFF
TRBV11-3	.	TRBJ2-7	.	TGTGCCAGCAGCTTAGGACTGGCCTACGAGCAGTACTTC	CASSLGLAYEQYF
TRBV13	.	TRBJ1-2	.	TGTGCCAGCAGCTTGGAAGGGGTTTATGGCTACACCTTC	CASSLEGVYGYTF
TRBV5-1	.	TRBJ1-1	.	TGCGCCAGCAGTCCCGAGACGGAGCAGGGGCGAGCTTTCTTT	CASSPETEQGRAFF
TRBV2	TRBD1	TRBJ1-1	.	TGTGCCAGCGACCCACAGGGGGTTGAAGCTTTCTTT	CASDPQGVEAFF
TRBV10-3	.	TRBJ2-1	once	TGTGCCATCACCACCGAGAGGGCGGGACCTAACAATGAGCAGTTCTTC	CAITTERAGPNNEQFF
TRBV25-1	TRBD2	TRBJ2-7	.	TGTGCCAGCAGTGAATTCAGCGGGGGCCTCCGGGGAGAGCAGTACTTC	CASSEFSGGLRGEQYF
TRBV28	.	TRBJ2-5	.	TGTGCCAGCAGTTTGATGAGAGGGCAAGAGACCCAGTACTTC	CASSLMRGQETQYF
TRBV13	TRBD1	TRBJ1-2	.	TGTGCCAGCAGCTTACTACAGGGGAACTATGGCTACACCTTC	CASSLLQGNYGYTF
TRBV19	.	TRBJ2-1	.	TGTGCCAGTACCCTCGACTCGATAGGCAATGAGCAGTTCTTC	CASTLDSIGNEQFF
TRBV5-1	TRBD2	TRBJ2-5	.	TGCGCCAGCAGCTTGAGTAGCGGGACTACTGAGACCCAGTACTTC	CASSLSSGTTETQYF
TRBV14	.	TRBJ2-1	once	TGTGCCAGCAGCTATAGTTACAATGAGCAGTTCTTC	CASSYSYNEQFF
TRBV5-6	TRBD1	TRBJ1-2	few	TGTGCCAGCAGACCAAACAGGGGCTTGGGCTATGGCTACACCTTC	CASRPNRGLGYGYTF
TRBV7-9	TRBD1	TRBJ1-1	.	TGTGCCAGCAGCTTAAAAGTGACAGGGGGCAACACTGAAGCTTTCTTT	CASSLKVTGGNTEAFF
TRBV6-4	TRBD2	TRBJ2-1	many	TGTGCCAGCAGTCCCCTAGCGGAGAACAATGAGCAGTTCTTC	CASSPLAENNEQFF
TRBV7-3	.	TRBJ1-1	.	TGTGCCAGCAGCCCCGACGGACAGAAAGCTGAAGCTTTCTTT	CASSPDGQKAEAFF
TRBV10-3	TRBD1	TRBJ1-1	.	TGTGCCACGAGAGATAACACGGGACAGACAAACACTGAAGCTTTCTTT	CATRDNTGQTNTEAFF
TRBV5-4	.	TRBJ2-7	.	TGTGCCAGCAGATTTGGGGGACGAAATTACGACAGGACCTACGAGCAGTACTTC	CASRFGGRNYDRTYEQYF
TRBV2	.	TRBJ1-6	.	TGTGCCAGCAGTGACCGGACACCTCATAATTCACCCCTCCACTTT	CASSDRTPHNSPLHF
TRBV30	.	TRBJ1-2	.	TGTGCCTGGACCCTGTGGACAGCGGAAGACTATGGCTACACCTTC	CAWTLWTAEDYGYTF
TRBV30	.	TRBJ1-1	.	TGTGCCTGGAGATGGGGCAGGGTTCCTGAAGCTTTCTTT	CAWRWGRVPEAFF
TRBV2	TRBD1	TRBJ2-1	.	TGTGCCAGCAGTCCCCCGGGACAGTCCTACAATGAGCAGTTCTTC	CASSPPGQSYNEQFF
TRBV10-1	TRBD1	TRBJ1-5	.	TGCGCCAGCAGCCCACCGGGACAGGGTAATCAGCCCCAGCATTTT	CASSPPGQGNQPQHF
TRBV18	.	TRBJ2-3	.	TGTGCCAGCTCACCAATTGGACGGGGAGATACGCAGTATTTT	CASSPIGRGDTQYF
TRBV6-4	.	TRBJ1-2	.	TGTGCCAGCAGCCAGGGATTCAACTATGGCTACACCTTC	CASSQGFNYGYTF
TRBV5-6	TRBD1	TRBJ1-6	.	TGTGCCAGCAGCGCTCTCGGGACAGATGATTCACCCCTCCACTTT	CASSALGTDDSPLHF
TRBV4-1	.	TRBJ2-1	.	TGCGCCAGCAGCCAAGAGCAGGGTTGGGGGCAGTTCTTC	CASSQEQGWGQFF
TRBV9	.	TRBJ2-2	.	TGTGCCAGCAGCGTGGACCGAGGGTACACCGGGGAGCTGTTTTTT	CASSVDRGYTGELFF
TRBV7-3	.	TRBJ1-1	.	TGTGCCAGCAGCTCTTACGGGGGGACTGAAGCTTTCTTT	CASSSYGGTEAFF
TRBV5-4	.	TRBJ2-3	.	TGTGCCAGCAGCTTGGCCGTCGGCACAGATACGCAGTATTTT	CASSLAVGTDTQYF
TRBV7-9	.	TRBJ2-7	.	TGTGCCAGCACCCCGGACAGTCACGAGCAGTACTTC	CASTPDSHEQYF
TRBV30	.	TRBJ2-6	.	TGTGCCTGGAGTGTACATCCGGGTCGGGCTTCGGAAGACACCTCTGGGGCCAACGTCCTGCCTTTC	CAWSVHPGRASEDTSGANVLPF
TRBV6-5	TRBD1	TRBJ2-2	.	TGTGCCAGCAGCCGCCGGGACAGGAACACCGGGGAGCTGTTTTTT	CASSRRDRNTGELFF
TRBV5-1	TRBD2	TRBJ2-7	.	TGCGCCAGCAGCTTGAGCCCGGGGGGCTACGAGCAGTACTTC	CASSLSPGGYEQYF
TRBV7-9	.	TRBJ2-1	.	TGTGCCAGCAGCCTACGTGGAGGGGACAATGAGCAGTTCTTC	CASSLRGGDNEQFF
TRBV6-5	.	TRBJ1-1	.	TGTGCCACCAAAGGACAATTGAACACTGAAGCTTTCTTT	CATKGQLNTEAFF
TRBV19	.	TRBJ1-2	.	TGTGCCAGTAGTGAGGGCGGGGTTGGCTACACCTTC	CASSEGGVGYTF
TRBV20-1	.	TRBJ1-1	.	TGCAGTGCTAAGGAGACGATGAGGGCTTTCTTT	CSAKETMRAFF
TRBV27	.	TRBJ1-6	.	TGCGCCAGCAGTCCGGCGGGGTCTTACGGACCACCCCTCCACTTT	CASSPAGSYGPPLHF
TRBV25-1	.	TRBJ2-7	.	TGTGCCAGCAGTGATTACAGGTTGACGACGCAGTACTTC	CASSDYRLTTQYF